The clone carrying this TCR beta chain was counted at least ten times. Its antigen is not identified. The junction and the germline gene differ at one end; a read error may be behind it. One entry per CDR3 protein, called by TCRdb with MiXCR from the multiplex PCR reads. Among 160,000 or so distinct CDR3 sequences listed, roughly a third were seen once. This sample was included in a study of breast tumors, draining lymph nodes, adjacent tissues. Study results and limitations: Data only fit, rather than demonstrated, lymph node origin of most tumor T cells. Findings are consistent with lymph node origin and intratumoral expansion of most tumor T cells. Tumor and nontumor repertoires were significantly more similar in luminal-like than in basal-like breast cancer. Tumor repertoires ranked between lymph nodes and nontumor tissue in diversity, with V and J gene preferences.

Samples came from axillary lymph nodes draining the breast cancer. The CDR3 is made up of 13 amino acids. CDR1 is SQVTM, CDR2 ANQGSEA, per germline. Sequenced input: axillary lymph node tissue. This TCR was recovered from a female donor with breast cancer. Some clones in this sample may be carry-over from other donors' samples. The rearrangement joins TRBV29-1 to TRBJ1-2, with a weak D call TRBD1 (6 bases). CDR3: CSVEETGYYGYTF. The CDR3 bases are TGCAGCGTCGAAGAGACAGGATACTATGGCTACACCTTC.